These T cell receptor beta chains were read from a single sample in a study of blood T cell repertoires in COVID-19. Only in-frame clones appear in the TCRdb table, and some are missing; sequencing was by immunoSEQ multiplex PCR. The data contain some 320,000 clones, 85% of them singletons. The sequencing sample was made of PBMCs or T cells enriched from blood (not recorded which). The source is a woman aged 25 to 39 who had been exposed to COVID-19. CDR3s leave out the opening cysteine and the closing phenylalanine or tryptophan. D genes are given only for firm matches.

CDR3: ASSLATGFAVYGYT
V: TRBV7-2
D: .
J: TRBJ1-2

CDR3: ASSQEMTATYEQY
V: TRBV3-1/TRBV3-2
D: .
J: TRBJ2-7

CDR3: ASSLAPPAGAESGGIQPQH
V: TRBV7-3
D: .
J: TRBJ1-5

CDR3: ASSVAGTPLGAF
V: TRBV27
D: .
J: TRBJ1-1

CDR3: ASSFDRVGRNTIY
V: TRBV5-6
D: TRBD1
J: TRBJ1-3

CDR3: ASSQELLRGANYGYT
V: TRBV14
D: .
J: TRBJ1-2

CDR3: ASSVGQGQNSPLH
V: TRBV9
D: TRBD1
J: TRBJ1-6

CDR3: ASSLGSGSTDTQY
V: TRBV11-2
D: TRBD2
J: TRBJ2-3

CDR3: ASGLSPGQGRNEQF
V: TRBV12-5
D: TRBD1
J: TRBJ2-1

CDR3: ASSSGGSAAHEQY
V: TRBV28
D: .
J: TRBJ2-7

CDR3: ASTGIPHNEQF
V: TRBV19
D: .
J: TRBJ2-1

CDR3: ASSLVRAGRAPSSYNEQF
V: TRBV13
D: TRBD2
J: TRBJ2-1

CDR3: ASSVSPNPENYGYT
V: TRBV9
D: .
J: TRBJ1-2

CDR3: ASSFIVGSGEKLF
V: TRBV28
D: .
J: TRBJ1-4